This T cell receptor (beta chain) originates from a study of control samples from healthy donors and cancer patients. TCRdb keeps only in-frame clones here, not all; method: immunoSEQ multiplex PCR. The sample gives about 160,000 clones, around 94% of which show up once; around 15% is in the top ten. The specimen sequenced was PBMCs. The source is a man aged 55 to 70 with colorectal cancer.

In nucleotides, the CDR3 is TGTGCCAGCAACAATCGCGGAGGGGCTGGAGGAAACACCATATATTTT. Its translation: CASNNRGGAGGNTIYF. The V and J genes are TRBV28 and TRBJ1-3, with D perhaps matching TRBD1 (5 bases). CDR1 and CDR2 from the germline V gene are MDHEN and SYDVKM. The CDR3 contains 16 residues. Trimming pared 7 bases from V and 4 bases from J, leaving 20 bases between.